The clone carrying this TCR beta chain was detected ten times or more. Its target is unknown. These data originate in a study of identical twins. The study's findings and limits: In monozygotic twins, models underestimated the sharing of out-of-frame TCR alpha.

TCRdb redid the calling of the 5' RACE reads with MiXCR, one entry per CDR3 protein. The table shows under 300,000 distinct CDR3 sequences, with 10% to 15% occurring only once. After removal of 6 bases from V and 5 bases from J, the junction contained 8 bases not matched to a gene. Per the germline V gene, CDR1 is MNHEY and CDR2 is SVGEGT. The CDR3 sequence is 15 residues long. The sample was also reused in another study, on yellow fever vaccine responses in identical twins.

The sequence derives from a woman aged 18-30 years in good health. Input material: memory (CD45RO+) T cells sorted from blood. The chain couples TRBV6-2 or TRBV6-3 to TRBJ2-1; 9 bases align to TRBD1. The DNA of the CDR3 is TGTGCCAGCAGGCCCCCGGGACAGGGCAACAATGAGCAGTTCTTC. Protein product: CASRPPGQGNNEQFF.